This T cell receptor beta chain was recovered during a study of T cells in Graves' hyperthyroidism and ophthalmopathy. The source material, RNA transcripts, was used to amplify TCR beta CDR3 regions. During a first-round RT-PCR of the TCR CDR3, the HTBI primer set was used. MiXCR was run by TCRdb on the multiplex PCR reads, yielding one entry per CDR3 protein. The sample lists 550,000 to 850,000 distinct CDR3 sequences, under 20% occurring once. The CDR3 runs 13 residues. V dropped 2 bases and J dropped 8; count of bases not matched to a gene: 4. Germline lookup yields CDR1 KGHDR and CDR2 SFDVKD. The chain is built from TRBV24-1 and TRBJ1-2; TRBD1 matches at 7 bases. Sequencing used blood. The sequence was collected from a woman in her fifties or sixties with Graves' hyperthyroidism that later progressed to Graves' ophthalmopathy. Here the CDR3 reads CATSDSTGDGYTF. CDR3 bases: TGTGCCACCAGTGATTCCACAGGGGACGGCTACACCTTC.